The present T cell receptor beta chain was sequenced within a study of shared clonotypes between healthy human individuals. Notes on this clone: What it recognizes is unknown.

Sequencing used immunoSEQ multiplex PCR; TCRdb keeps in-frame clones, though not all of them. The data show 2,100,000 or so clones, 95% seen once. Donors had no recently reported acute infections or vaccinations and were HIV-negative. V dropped 3 bases and J dropped 7 bases, with 12 bases sitting between them. The CDR3 is 13 residues long. CDR1 is MRHNA, CDR2 SNTAGT, per germline. Study-wide findings and caveats: Measured sharing among donors was expected to vary with sequencing depth. The donor pool, a small one, limited the genetic and exposure-history diversity represented.

The clonotype was recovered from a man between 18 and 35 years old in good health. Sequencing input: naive CD4+ T cells sorted from blood. Subset described: CD45RA+ positively selected. This chain connects TRBV6-4 to TRBJ2-5; D uncertain. DNA of the CDR3: TGTGCCAGCAGTGAGGCGATTTTGGGGACCCAGTACTTC. Translation gives CASSEAILGTQYF.